A single sample is the source of the 15 T cell receptor beta chains below, sequenced in a study of CD8 T cells in ankylosing spondylitis. Study-level points and caveats: It appeared that ankylosing spondylitis blood was characterized by a TCR beta motif of seven or eight highly homologous variants.

TCRdb passed the 5' RACE reads through MiXCR, listing each CDR3 protein once. The sample records 700,000 to 1,000,000 distinct CDR3 sequences, 12% being singletons. These receptors lack a known antigen. The sample was blood, either unsorted or a sorted T cell fraction (not recorded which). The origin of the receptors is a male donor with ankylosing spondylitis.

This rearrangement joins TRBV6-1 to TRBJ1-1, with D perhaps matching TRBD1 (5 bases). V was trimmed by 4 bases and J by 4 bases, leaving 10 bases between them. Germline V gives CDR1 MNHNS, CDR2 SASEGT. The CDR3 consists of 13 residues. The CDR3 is CASSGDSFTEAFF. The CDR3 DNA reads TGTGCCAGCAGTGGAGACAGTTTCACTGAAGCTTTCTTT.

The chain links TRBV5-1 to TRBJ2-5; tentatively, D is TRBD2 (5 bases). Trimming removed 0 bases from V and 2 bases from J, with 11 bases in between. The CDR3 consists of 15 residues. Germline CDR1 SGHRS, CDR2 YFSETQ. Written as DNA, the CDR3 is TGCGCCAGCAGCTTGGCCCGACTACCGCAAGAGACCCAGTACTTC. As protein: CASSLARLPQETQYF.

This clonotype came up a few times. The rearrangement joins TRBV3-1 to TRBJ2-3; D gene unclear. The CDR3 runs to 12 residues. V lost 3 bases and J 8 bases, leaving 9 bases between the germline ends. Germline CDR1 reads LGHDT; CDR2 reads YNNKEL (reference sequence). The CDR3: CASSQAEGTQYF. DNA for the CDR3: TGTGCCAGCAGCCAGGCGGAAGGTACGCAGTATTTT.

This clonotype was observed a few times. The genes are TRBV24-1 and TRBJ1-1; TRBD1 is a possible D gene (6 bases). The CDR3 extends over 18 amino acids. Trimming cost V 5 bases and J 8 bases, with 29 bases left between them. Germline V gene lookup returns CDR1 KGHDR and CDR2 SFDVKD. CDR3: CATSAAYGRGVVQGEAFF. DNA of the CDR3: TGTGCCACCAGTGCCGCTTACGGAAGAGGGGTCGTGCAGGGGGAAGCTTTCTTT.

The V and J genes are TRBV7-2 and TRBJ2-6, with 8 bases that match TRBD1. Germline CDR1 and CDR2: SGHTA and FQGNSA. There are 14 residues in the CDR3. Germline trimming cut 5 bases from V and 9 bases from J; bases unmatched to any gene: 6. CDR3 bases: TGTGCCAGCAGCCCACGGACAGGGAACAACGTCCTGACTTTC. It translates to CASSPRTGNNVLTF.

The CDR3 bases are TGTGCCAGCAGCTTGGTGGGACAGGGGACCGAGCAGTACTTC. Translation gives CASSLVGQGTEQYF. The rearrangement links TRBV5-5 to TRBJ2-7, with 10 bases matching TRBD1. This CDR3 spans 14 amino acids. With V trimmed by 0 bases and J by 6 bases, 3 bases remained unmatched. Germline-derived CDR1 and CDR2 are SGHKS and YYEKEE (reference sequence).

Only a few counts were recorded for this clonotype. The chain uses TRBV6-2 or TRBV6-3 and TRBJ2-2; D is unresolved. The CDR3 totals 14 residues. Germline V lookup: CDR1 MNHEY, CDR2 SVGEGT. The germline V and J ends were trimmed by 8 bases and 2 bases, with 12 bases remaining between them. The CDR3 DNA is TGTGCCAGCTCAGCCAGCGCAAACACCGGGGAGCTGTTTTTT. Its translation: CASSASANTGELFF.

In this sample, this clonotype turned up a few times. The rearrangement joins TRBV5-1 to TRBJ2-2; 9 positions agree with TRBD1. The CDR3 contains 17 residues. Germline assignment: CDR1 SGHRS and CDR2 YFSETQ. With 4 bases clipped from V and 0 bases from J, the junction kept 7 bases outside the gene matches. CDR3 sequence: CASSQRRTGANTGELFF. The DNA for the CDR3 is TGCGCCAGCAGCCAACGAAGGACAGGGGCGAACACCGGGGAGCTGTTTTTT.

The rearrangement links TRBV5-1 to TRBJ1-5, with TRBD1 matching 8 bases. Germline CDR1 and CDR2: SGHRS and YFSETQ. V shed 4 bases and J 11 bases; nucleotides not matched to a gene: 17. The CDR3 is made up of 16 amino acids. The DNA for the CDR3 is TGCGCCAGCAGCGTCTCCTTTGACAGGGGACTCTCGGCCCAGCATTTT. This gives the protein CASSVSFDRGLSAQHF.

The chain carries TRBV30 and TRBJ2-5, with a tentative D call TRBD1 (6 bases). CDR1 is GTSNPN and CDR2 is SVGIG in the germline V gene (reference sequence). CDR3 length equals 12 residues. V lost 4 bases and J 4 bases, leaving 10 bases between the germline ends. DNA of the CDR3: TGTGCCTGGAAGGACAGAAGAGAGACCCAGTACTTC. It encodes CAWKDRRETQYF.

This clonotype was counted a few times. The J gene is TRBJ1-1, the V gene TRBV18; unclear D gene. Between the trimmed V and J ends, which lost 3 bases and 3 bases, there was a span of 11 bases. This CDR3 has 14 amino acids. Germline values: CDR1 KGHSH, CDR2 LQKENI. The CDR3 DNA reads as TGTGCCAGCTCACCCACGGACGGGGACACTGAAGCTTTCTTT. Protein sequence: CASSPTDGDTEAFF.

The chain carries TRBV27 and TRBJ1-1; D call uncertain. The germline V gene encodes CDR1 MNHEY and CDR2 SMNVEV (reference sequence). Trimming removed 2 bases at V and 4 bases at J, with 11 bases between. This CDR3 has 14 amino acids. This chain's CDR3 is CASSLEGMGTEAFF. The CDR3 nucleotides read TGTGCCAGCAGTTTAGAGGGTATGGGCACTGAAGCTTTCTTT.

This chain links TRBV29-1 with TRBJ2-3; D tentatively reads TRBD1 or TRBD2 (6 bases each). Trimming took off 7 bases at V and 2 bases at J, with 16 bases between the two ends. The germline CDR1 and CDR2 sequences are SQVTM and ANQGSEA. The CDR3 consists of 14 residues. CDR3: CSGGARAFTDTQYF. The DNA for the CDR3 is TGCAGCGGGGGGGCAAGGGCCTTCACAGATACGCAGTATTTT.

The V and J genes are TRBV12-3 or TRBV12-4 and TRBJ1-6; TRBD1 is a possible D gene (5 bases). There are 15 residues in the CDR3. With 7 bases removed from V and 0 bases from J, the gap between germline ends came to 10 bases. In DNA, the CDR3 is TGTGCCAGCACCAGGGAGGGCTCCTATAATTCACCCCTCCACTTT. Protein product: CASTREGSYNSPLHF.

This clonotype was seen a handful of times. This sequence joins TRBV20-1 and TRBJ1-1; 8 bases fit TRBD1. V was pared by 0 bases and J by 5 bases, with 8 bases of the junction left unmatched. In germline, CDR1 is DFQATT, CDR2 SNEGSKA (reference sequence). The CDR3 runs 15 residues. Here the CDR3 reads CSARDRTGFDTEAFF. In DNA form, the CDR3 reads TGCAGTGCTAGAGATAGGACAGGGTTCGATACTGAAGCTTTCTTT.